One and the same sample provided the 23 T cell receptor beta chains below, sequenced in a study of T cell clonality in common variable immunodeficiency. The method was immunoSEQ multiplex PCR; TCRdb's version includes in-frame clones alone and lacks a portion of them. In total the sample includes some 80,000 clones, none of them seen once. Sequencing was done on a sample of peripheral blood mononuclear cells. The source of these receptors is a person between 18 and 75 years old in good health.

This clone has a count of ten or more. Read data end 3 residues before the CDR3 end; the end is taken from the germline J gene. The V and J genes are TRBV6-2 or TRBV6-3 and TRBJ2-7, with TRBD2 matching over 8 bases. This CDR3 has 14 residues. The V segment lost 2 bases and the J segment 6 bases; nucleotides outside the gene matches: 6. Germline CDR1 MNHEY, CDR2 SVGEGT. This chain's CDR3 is CASSYSGGRGEQYF. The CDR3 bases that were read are TGTGCCAGCAGTTACAGCGGGGGTCGAGGCGAG.

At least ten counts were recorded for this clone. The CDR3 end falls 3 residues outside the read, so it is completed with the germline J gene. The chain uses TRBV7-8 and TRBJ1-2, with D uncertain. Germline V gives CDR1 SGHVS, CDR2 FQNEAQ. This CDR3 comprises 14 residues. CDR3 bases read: TGTGCCAGCAGCCCCGCACGCATCTATGATGAC. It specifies CASSPARIYDD. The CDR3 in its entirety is CASSPARIYDDYTF.

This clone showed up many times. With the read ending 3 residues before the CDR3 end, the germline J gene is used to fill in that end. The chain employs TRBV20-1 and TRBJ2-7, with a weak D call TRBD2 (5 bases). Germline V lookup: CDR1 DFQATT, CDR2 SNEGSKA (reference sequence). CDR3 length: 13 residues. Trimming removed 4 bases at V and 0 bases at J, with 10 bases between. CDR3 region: CSATAESSYEQYF. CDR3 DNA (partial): TGCAGTGCTACAGCGGAAAGCTCCTACGAG.

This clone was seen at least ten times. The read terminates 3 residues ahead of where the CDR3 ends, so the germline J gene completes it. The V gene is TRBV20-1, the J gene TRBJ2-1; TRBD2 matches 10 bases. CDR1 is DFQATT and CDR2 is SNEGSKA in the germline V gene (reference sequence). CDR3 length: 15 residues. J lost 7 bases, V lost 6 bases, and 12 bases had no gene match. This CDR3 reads CSARPGTSVANEQFF. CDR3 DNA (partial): TGCAGTGCAAGACCCGGGACTAGCGTCGCGAATGAG.

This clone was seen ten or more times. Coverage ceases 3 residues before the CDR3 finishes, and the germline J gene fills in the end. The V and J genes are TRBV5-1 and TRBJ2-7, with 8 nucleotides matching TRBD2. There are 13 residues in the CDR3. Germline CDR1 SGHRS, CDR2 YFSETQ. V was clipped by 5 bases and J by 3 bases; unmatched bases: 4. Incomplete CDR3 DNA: TGCGCCAGCAGGAGCGGGAGCGGCTACGAG. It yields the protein CASRSGSGYE. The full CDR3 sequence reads CASRSGSGYEQYF.

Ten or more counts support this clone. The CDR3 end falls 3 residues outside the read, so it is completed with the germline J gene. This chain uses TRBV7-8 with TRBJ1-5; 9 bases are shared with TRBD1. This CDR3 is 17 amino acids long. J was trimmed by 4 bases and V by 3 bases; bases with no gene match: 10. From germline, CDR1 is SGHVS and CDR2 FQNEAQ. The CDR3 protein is CASSFTGTGLTNQPQHF. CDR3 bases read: TGTGCCAGCAGCTTCACCGGGACAGGGCTGACGAATCAGCCC.

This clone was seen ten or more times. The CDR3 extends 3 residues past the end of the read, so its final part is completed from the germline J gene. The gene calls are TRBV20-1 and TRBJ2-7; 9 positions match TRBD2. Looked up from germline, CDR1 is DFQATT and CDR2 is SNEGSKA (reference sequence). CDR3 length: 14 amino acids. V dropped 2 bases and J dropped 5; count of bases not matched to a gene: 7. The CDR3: CSARPLAGLDEQYF. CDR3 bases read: TGCAGTGCTAGACCCCTAGCGGGACTGGACGAG.

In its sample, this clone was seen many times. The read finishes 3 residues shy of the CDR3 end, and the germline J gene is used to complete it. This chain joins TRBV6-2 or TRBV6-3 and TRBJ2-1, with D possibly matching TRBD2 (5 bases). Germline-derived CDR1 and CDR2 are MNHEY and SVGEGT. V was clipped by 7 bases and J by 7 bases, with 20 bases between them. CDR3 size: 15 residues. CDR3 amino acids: CASTITYAGYNEQFF. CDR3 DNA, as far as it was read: TGTGCCAGCACCATTACCTACGCGGGTTATAATGAG.

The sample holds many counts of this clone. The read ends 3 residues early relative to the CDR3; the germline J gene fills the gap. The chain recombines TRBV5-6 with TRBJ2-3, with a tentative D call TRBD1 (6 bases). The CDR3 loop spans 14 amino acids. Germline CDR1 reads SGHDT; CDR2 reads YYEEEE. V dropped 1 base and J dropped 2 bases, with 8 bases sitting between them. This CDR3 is CASSLNRATDTQYF. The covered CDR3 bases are TGTGCCAGCAGCTTGAACAGGGCCACAGATACG.

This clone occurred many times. The CDR3: CASSSDQTGADTIYF. The covered CDR3 bases are TGCGCCAGCAGCTCCGACCAGACAGGAGCGGACACC. The genes are TRBV5-1 and TRBJ1-3; TRBD1 might be the D (6 bases). The read terminates 3 residues ahead of where the CDR3 ends, so the germline J gene completes it. Germline V gene data show CDR1 as SGHRS and CDR2 as YFSETQ. The CDR3 runs to 15 residues. V shed 3 bases and J shed 8 bases, with 18 bases lying between them. Full variable domain (outside the CDR3, taken from reference TRBV5-1 and TRBJ1-3): KAGVTQTPRYLIKTRGQQVTLSCSPISGHRSVSWYQQTPGQGLQFLFEYFSETQRNKGNFPGRFSGRQFSNSRSEMNVSTLELGDSALYLCASSSDQTGADTIYFGEGSWLTVV.

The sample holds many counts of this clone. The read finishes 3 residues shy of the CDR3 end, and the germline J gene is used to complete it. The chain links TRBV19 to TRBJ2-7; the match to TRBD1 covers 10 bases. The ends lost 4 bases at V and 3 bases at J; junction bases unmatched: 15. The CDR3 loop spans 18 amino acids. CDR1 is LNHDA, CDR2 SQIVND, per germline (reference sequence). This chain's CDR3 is CASSRSRTGGKRDYEQYF. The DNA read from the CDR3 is TGTGCCAGTAGTAGGTCGAGGACAGGGGGGAAGAGAGACTACGAG.

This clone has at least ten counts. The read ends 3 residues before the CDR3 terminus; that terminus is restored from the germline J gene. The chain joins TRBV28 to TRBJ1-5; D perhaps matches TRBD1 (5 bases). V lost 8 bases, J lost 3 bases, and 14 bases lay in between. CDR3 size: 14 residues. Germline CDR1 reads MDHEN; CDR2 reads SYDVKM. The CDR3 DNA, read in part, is TGTGCCAGCGGACAAGACACGGACAATCAGCCC. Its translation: CASGQDTDNQP. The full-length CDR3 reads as CASGQDTDNQPQHF.

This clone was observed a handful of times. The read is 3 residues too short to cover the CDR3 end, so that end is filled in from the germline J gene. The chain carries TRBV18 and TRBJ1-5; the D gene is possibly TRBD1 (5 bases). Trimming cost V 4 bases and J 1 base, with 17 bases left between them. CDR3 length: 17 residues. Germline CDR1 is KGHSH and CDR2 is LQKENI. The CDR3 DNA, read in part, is TGTGCCAGCTCACTGGACGCCTCAGGGTCAAGCAATCAGCCC. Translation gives CASSLDASGSSNQP. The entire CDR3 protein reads CASSLDASGSSNQPQHF. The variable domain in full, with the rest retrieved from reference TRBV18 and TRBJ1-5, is NAGVMQNPRHLVRRRGQEARLRCSPMKGHSHVYWYRQLPEEGLKFMVYLQKENIIDESGMPKERFSAEFPKEGPSILRIQQVVRGDSAAYFCASSLDASGSSNQPQHFGDGTRLSIL.

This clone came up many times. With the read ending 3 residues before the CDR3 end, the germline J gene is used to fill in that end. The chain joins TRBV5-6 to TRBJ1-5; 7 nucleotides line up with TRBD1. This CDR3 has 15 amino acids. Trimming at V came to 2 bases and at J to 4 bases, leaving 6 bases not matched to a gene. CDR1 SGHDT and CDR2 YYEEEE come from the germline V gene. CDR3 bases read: TGTGCCAGCAGCTTAGGACAGGTTAGGAATCAGCCC. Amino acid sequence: CASSLGQVRNQP. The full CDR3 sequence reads CASSLGQVRNQPQHF.

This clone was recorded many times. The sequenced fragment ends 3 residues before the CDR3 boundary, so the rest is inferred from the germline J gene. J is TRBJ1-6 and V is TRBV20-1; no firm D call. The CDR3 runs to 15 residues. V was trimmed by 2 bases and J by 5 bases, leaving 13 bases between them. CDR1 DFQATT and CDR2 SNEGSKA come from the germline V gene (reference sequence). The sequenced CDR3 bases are TGCAGTGCTAGAATGGTCCCGAGGCATAATTCACCC. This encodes CSARMVPRHNSP. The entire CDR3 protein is CSARMVPRHNSPLHF.

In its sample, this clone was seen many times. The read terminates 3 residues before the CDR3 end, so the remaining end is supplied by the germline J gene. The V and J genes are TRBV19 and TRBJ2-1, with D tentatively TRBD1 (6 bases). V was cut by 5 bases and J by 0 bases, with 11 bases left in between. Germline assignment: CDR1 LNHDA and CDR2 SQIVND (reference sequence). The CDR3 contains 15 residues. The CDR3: CASSSADSSYNEQFF. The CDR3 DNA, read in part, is TGTGCCAGTAGTTCAGCGGACAGCTCCTACAATGAG.

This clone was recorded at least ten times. Incomplete CDR3 DNA: TGCGCCAGCAGCATAAGCGCGGGGCGGCAAGAGACC. Protein: CASSISAGRQET. The entire CDR3 protein reads CASSISAGRQETQYF. The rearrangement links TRBV5-1 to TRBJ2-5, with a weak D call TRBD2 (6 bases). Read data end 3 residues before the CDR3 end; the end is taken from the germline J gene. This CDR3 is built from 15 residues. Germline V gene lookup returns CDR1 SGHRS and CDR2 YFSETQ. Trimming shortened V by 4 bases and J by 2 bases, and 15 bases separated the two germline ends.

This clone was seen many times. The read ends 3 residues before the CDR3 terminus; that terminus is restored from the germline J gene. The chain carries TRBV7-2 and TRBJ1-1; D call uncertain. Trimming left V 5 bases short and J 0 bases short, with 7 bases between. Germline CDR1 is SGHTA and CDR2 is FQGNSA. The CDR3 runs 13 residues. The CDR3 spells CASSQTLNTEAFF. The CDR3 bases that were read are TGTGCCAGCAGCCAGACTTTGAACACTGAA.

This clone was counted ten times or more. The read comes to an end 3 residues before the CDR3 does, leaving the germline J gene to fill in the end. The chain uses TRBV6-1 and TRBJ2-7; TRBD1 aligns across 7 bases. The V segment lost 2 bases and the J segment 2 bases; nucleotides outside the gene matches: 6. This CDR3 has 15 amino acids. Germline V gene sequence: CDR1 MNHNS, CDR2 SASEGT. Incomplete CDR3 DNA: TGTGCCAGCAGTGAAAGTCTTGGACAGGCCTACGAG. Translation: CASSESLGQAYE. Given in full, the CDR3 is CASSESLGQAYEQYF.

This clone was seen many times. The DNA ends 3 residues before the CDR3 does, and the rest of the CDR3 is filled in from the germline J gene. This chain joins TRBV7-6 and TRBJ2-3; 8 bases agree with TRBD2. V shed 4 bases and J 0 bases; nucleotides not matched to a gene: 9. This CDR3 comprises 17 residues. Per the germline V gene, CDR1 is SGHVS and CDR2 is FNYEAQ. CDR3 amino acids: CASSSGGTNPSTDTQYF. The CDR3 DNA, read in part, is TGTGCCAGCAGCTCGGGGGGGACGAATCCTAGCACAGATACG.

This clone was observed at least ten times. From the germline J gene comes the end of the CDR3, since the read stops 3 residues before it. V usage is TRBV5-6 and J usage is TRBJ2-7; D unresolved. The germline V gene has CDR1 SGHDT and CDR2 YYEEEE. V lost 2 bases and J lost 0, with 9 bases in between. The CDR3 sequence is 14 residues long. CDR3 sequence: CASSLGYDSYEQYF. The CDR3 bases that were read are TGTGCCAGCAGCTTAGGGTACGACTCCTACGAG.

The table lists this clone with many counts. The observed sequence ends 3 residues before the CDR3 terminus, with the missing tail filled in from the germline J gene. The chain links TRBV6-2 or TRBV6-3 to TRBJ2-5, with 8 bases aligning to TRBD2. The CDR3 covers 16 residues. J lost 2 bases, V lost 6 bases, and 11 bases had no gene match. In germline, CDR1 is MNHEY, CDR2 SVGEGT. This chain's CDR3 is CASRSPSGSRQETQYF. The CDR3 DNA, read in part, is TGTGCCAGCAGGAGCCCAAGCGGGAGTCGTCAAGAGACC.

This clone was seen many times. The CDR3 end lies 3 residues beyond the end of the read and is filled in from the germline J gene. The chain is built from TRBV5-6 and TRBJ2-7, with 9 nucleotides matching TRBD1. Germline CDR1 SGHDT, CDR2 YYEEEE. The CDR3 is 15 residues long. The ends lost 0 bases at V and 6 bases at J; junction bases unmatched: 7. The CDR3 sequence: CASSLDGTGFFEQYF. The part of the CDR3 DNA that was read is TGTGCCAGCAGCTTGGACGGGACAGGGTTCTTCGAG.